The subject of this entry is one T cell receptor beta chain. These data belong to a study of blood T cell repertoires in COVID-19. At the level of the study: Whether acute or convalescent, the COVID-19 samples came from the United States, Italy and Spain.

This CDR3 contains 17 residues. CDR1 and CDR2 (germline): SGHTA, FQGTGA. V dropped 5 bases and J dropped 2; count of bases not matched to a gene: 7. Seattle's cohort entered during active infection and was followed longitudinally. TCRdb's table, derived via immunoSEQ multiplex PCR, lists solely in-frame clones and lacks some. The sample records more than 250,000 clones, more than 80% being singletons. The receptor was isolated from a woman aged 45-65 years with COVID-19, enrolled during active disease. The chain carries TRBV7-3 and TRBJ2-1, with 12 bases aligning to TRBD2. Sequencing was done on a sample of peripheral blood. This chain's CDR3 is CASSPRRTSGTYNEQFF. The CDR3 nucleotides read TGTGCCAGCAGCCCCAGGAGGACTAGCGGGACCTACAATGAGCAGTTCTTC.